The next 6 T cell receptor beta chains were all read from a single sample in a study of blood T cells in healthy people across ages. A sample-barcoded 5' primer and a J-beta primer mix were used in a second PCR of about 6 to 11 cycles. Each CDR3 protein is one row after TCRdb ran MiXCR on the 5' RACE reads. The table shows about 290,000 distinct CDR3 sequences, with around 30% occurring only once. Sequencing input: blood. The receptors originated from a woman in her seventies in good health.

The CDR3 here is CASSDQGLVGNTIYF. CDR3 bases: TGTGCCAGCAGCGACCAGGGTCTAGTTGGAAACACCATATATTTT. The chain is built from TRBV7-9 and TRBJ1-3; tentative D call: TRBD1 (5 bases). Germline CDR1 is SEHNR and CDR2 is FQNEAQ (reference sequence). The length of the CDR3 is 15 residues. V shed 5 bases and J shed 3 bases, with 14 bases lying between them.

On this clonotype: A read error may account for a junction end that differs from germline. For the CDR3, the DNA is TGCGGCGTGTCGGACGGACGGGGCCAAGAGACCCAGTACTTC. Protein sequence: CGVSDGRGQETQYF. This chain joins TRBV29-1 and TRBJ2-5, with D maybe TRBD2 (5 bases). Germline-derived CDR1 and CDR2 are SQVTM and ANQGSEA. The CDR3 totals 14 residues.

This clonotype was counted ten times or more. This chain links TRBV6-6 with TRBJ1-1; D gene ambiguous. Germline values: CDR1 MNHNY, CDR2 SVGAGI (reference sequence). This CDR3 region has 13 residues. The V gene lost 6 bases and the J gene lost 1 base, with 9 bases spanning the gap. The CDR3 DNA sequence: TGTGCCAGCAGCCAGGTGGAGAACACTGAAGCTTTCTTT. This sequence encodes CASSQVENTEAFF.

The chain carries TRBV5-4 and TRBJ2-1, with 11 bases lining up with TRBD2. In germline, CDR1 is SGHNT, CDR2 YYREEE (reference sequence). The CDR3 contains 14 residues. V was clipped by 2 bases and J by 12 bases; unmatched bases: 7. The CDR3 sequence: CASSFSGSGRGQFF. The CDR3 DNA follows: TGTGCCAGCAGCTTCTCGGGTAGCGGGAGGGGGCAGTTCTTC. Supplemented by reference TRBV5-4 and TRBJ2-1, the full variable domain reads ETGVTQSPTHLIKTRGQQVTLRCSSQSGHNTVSWYQQALGQGPQFIFQYYREEENGRGNFPPRFSGLQFPNYSSELNVNALELDDSALYLCASSFSGSGRGQFFGPGTRLTVL.

This clonotype appeared a few times. The rearrangement joins TRBV28 to TRBJ1-1, with 7 bases lining up with TRBD1. Germline V gene lookup returns CDR1 MDHEN and CDR2 SYDVKM. J gave up 5 bases and V 6 bases, and 12 bases lay outside the gene matches. This CDR3 contains 15 residues. The CDR3 DNA follows: TGTGCCAGCAGAACGGACAGGAGGAGAGGAACTGAAGCTTTCTTT. Protein product: CASRTDRRRGTEAFF.

V and J are TRBV5-1 and TRBJ2-1, with D unresolved. Germline V gene data show CDR1 as SGHRS and CDR2 as YFSETQ. V gave up 7 bases and J gave up 6 bases, with 17 bases separating them. The CDR3 is 14 residues long. The CDR3 DNA is TGCGCCAGCGCCTTTGGGGAAACCCCCAATGAGCAGTTCTTC. Encoded protein: CASAFGETPNEQFF. Combining the CDR3 with reference TRBV5-1 and TRBJ2-1 gives the whole variable domain KAGVTQTPRYLIKTRGQQVTLSCSPISGHRSVSWYQQTPGQGLQFLFEYFSETQRNKGNFPGRFSGRQFSNSRSEMNVSTLELGDSALYLCASAFGETPNEQFFGPGTRLTVL.